The clone carrying this TCR beta chain has just a few counts. Antigen: not known. Each patient's relapse followed autologous stem cell transplantation, and brentuximab vedotin exposure varied. The patients, who had relapsed/refractory classical Hodgkin lymphoma, achieved best responses of complete response, partial response or progressive disease. This sample is part of a study of PD-1 blockade in classical Hodgkin lymphoma. This CDR3 has 15 amino acids. Trimming took 2 bases from V and 1 from J, leaving 10 bases between them. Germline V gene data show CDR1 as SGHRS and CDR2 as YFSETQ. TCRdb's table, derived via immunoSEQ multiplex PCR, lists solely in-frame clones and lacks some. Among roughly 15,000 clones, approximately 80% were seen once, and the ten largest hold 30% to 40%. Overall study findings and caveats: Anyone who began nivolumab under 1 year after ASCT was excluded. By cycle point C4D1, TCR diversity had risen significantly in CD4+ cells (but not CD8+ cells).

The receptor was derived from a human donor with classical Hodgkin lymphoma. This chain links TRBV5-1 with TRBJ1-3; D ambiguous. The sequenced sample was peripheral blood mononuclear cells (PBMCs), obtained before the second cycle of nivolumab. This CDR3 is CASSFESVSGNTIYF. DNA of the CDR3: TGCGCCAGCAGCTTCGAGAGTGTTTCTGGAAACACCATATATTTT. Together with reference TRBV5-1 and TRBJ1-3, the CDR3 gives the full variable domain: KAGVTQTPRYLIKTRGQQVTLSCSPISGHRSVSWYQQTPGQGLQFLFEYFSETQRNKGNFPGRFSGRQFSNSRSEMNVSTLELGDSALYLCASSFESVSGNTIYFGEGSWLTVV.